This T cell receptor beta chain came from a study of beta chain features in type 1 diabetes. Study-wide results and caveats: Insertion counts at VDJ junctions were lower in type 1 diabetes patients, who also showed more deletions there. PCR might favor shorter templates, but any such skew would affect patients and controls equally.

V lost 2 bases and J lost 4, with 9 bases in between. This CDR3 is built from 14 residues. In germline, CDR1 is SGHNT, CDR2 YENEEA. The sequenced template was cDNA made from the entire isolated RNA. The protocol was immunoSEQ multiplex PCR, while the TCRdb copy is restricted to in-frame clones and leaves out a portion. The profile covers 37,000 or so clones, with around 49% appearing a single time and 0.6% to 0.85% taken by the ten largest. This clone was found a few times. Its matching antigen is unknown. The TCR originated in a woman aged 18-35 years in good health. The chain has TRBV11-3 and TRBJ2-1, with D perhaps matching TRBD1 (6 bases). The sequenced sample was central memory CD4+ T cells from blood. The DNA of the CDR3 is TGTGCCAGCAGCTTAACCGGACAGTACAATGAGCAGTTCTTC. Translating it yields CASSLTGQYNEQFF.